These 11 T cell receptor beta chains share one sample of origin, sequenced in a study of PD-1 blockade in classical Hodgkin lymphoma. Data came from immunoSEQ multiplex PCR; TCRdb stores just in-frame clones and leaves some out. The table includes more than 40,000 clones, over 75% detected once. Time point defined: cycle 4 day 1 (C4D1), after 6 weeks of nivolumab. All the patients suffered relapse after autologous stem cell transplantation, and brentuximab vedotin exposure differed. Sequenced material: peripheral blood mononuclear cells (PBMCs), taken before the fourth cycle of nivolumab. These receptors came from a human donor with classical Hodgkin lymphoma.

This chain connects TRBV6-6 to TRBJ2-2; no definite D call. In germline, CDR1 is MNHNY, CDR2 SVGAGI (reference sequence). This CDR3 is built from 10 residues. V was cut by 6 bases and J by 9 bases, with 5 bases left in between. CDR3 nucleotides: TGTGCCAGCAGGGGTCGGGAGCTGTTTTTT. Its translation is CASRGRELFF.

The chain is built from TRBV11-3 and TRBJ2-1, with 10 nucleotides matching TRBD2. The V and J ends lost 1 base and 7 bases, in that order; junction bases with no gene match: 4. This CDR3 comprises 15 residues. Germline lookup yields CDR1 SGHNT and CDR2 YENEEA. The CDR3 here is CASSLVLAGSNEQFF. The CDR3 DNA reads TGTGCCAGCAGCTTAGTACTAGCGGGGAGTAATGAGCAGTTCTTC.

This clone was detected only once. The V and J genes are TRBV7-9 and TRBJ1-3; weak D call: TRBD1 (6 bases). Trimming took off 5 bases at V and 2 bases at J, with 13 bases between the two ends. The CDR3 is 15 amino acids. Germline values: CDR1 SEHNR, CDR2 FQNEAQ (reference sequence). In nucleotides, the CDR3 is TGTGCCAGCAGCCCCACAGGGTTAGCTGGAAACACCATATATTTT. It codes for CASSPTGLAGNTIYF.

This clone was seen ten or more times. The chain employs TRBV4-1 and TRBJ1-5, with a tentative D call TRBD1 (5 bases). From germline, CDR1 is MGHRA and CDR2 YSYEKL. Deletions cut 0 bases from V and 4 bases from J, with 10 bases between. CDR3 length equals 15 residues. CDR3 bases: TGCGCCAGCAGCCAAGAAGGACACGGTAATCAGCCCCAGCATTTT. Translating gives CASSQEGHGNQPQHF.

The J gene is TRBJ1-5, the V gene TRBV4-2; D is undetermined. Trimming pared 2 bases from V and 0 bases from J, leaving 14 bases between. This CDR3 has 17 amino acids. Germline V CDR1 and CDR2: LGHNA, YNFKEQ. CDR3 sequence reads: CASSQTRAVFSNQPQHF. The CDR3, as DNA: TGTGCCAGCAGCCAAACGCGAGCGGTTTTTAGCAATCAGCCCCAGCATTTT.

The V gene is TRBV11-3, the J gene TRBJ2-2; TRBD1 matches 9 bases. The CDR3 covers 15 residues. Trimming removed 5 bases from V and 6 bases from J; junction bases left unmatched: 7. Germline lookup yields CDR1 SGHNT and CDR2 YENEEA. The DNA for the CDR3 is TGTGCCAGCAGCCAACAGGGACAGGGAGCCGGGGAGCTGTTTTTT. Amino acid sequence: CASSQQGQGAGELFF.

The rearrangement joins TRBV7-9 to TRBJ2-7; TRBD1 might be the D (11 bases). Germline assignment: CDR1 SEHNR and CDR2 FQNEAQ (reference sequence). V dropped 5 bases and J dropped 3 bases, with 20 bases sitting between them. The CDR3 runs 16 residues. The CDR3 region has the DNA TGTGCCAGCAGCACTAGCGGGGACAGGGGGATCTACGAGCAGTACTTC. Its translation is CASSTSGDRGIYEQYF.

This clone was observed once. The J gene is TRBJ1-5, the V gene TRBV19; no clear D. Germline V gene data show CDR1 as LNHDA and CDR2 as SQIVND (reference sequence). The V end lost 5 bases, the J end lost 1 base, and 24 bases lay between the germline ends. This CDR3 region has 19 residues. CDR3 sequence reads: CASSPSVWISLVSNQPQHF. DNA of the CDR3: TGTGCCAGTAGTCCCTCCGTTTGGATCTCCCTTGTAAGCAATCAGCCCCAGCATTTT.

V usage is TRBV5-5 and J usage is TRBJ1-5, with D tentatively TRBD1 (6 bases). V gave up 0 bases and J gave up 0 bases, with 10 bases separating them. The CDR3 is 16 amino acids. Germline CDR1 is SGHKS and CDR2 is YYEKEE (reference sequence). The CDR3 reads CASSLGTAFSNQPQHF. CDR3 nucleotides: TGTGCCAGCAGCTTGGGGACAGCTTTTAGCAATCAGCCCCAGCATTTT.

This sequence joins TRBV29-1 and TRBJ1-3; D unresolved. The V end was cut by 6 bases, the J end by 1 base, with 13 bases between. CDR3 size: 14 residues. From germline, CDR1 is SQVTM and CDR2 ANQGSEA. Here the CDR3 reads CSVSVLVSGNTIYF. The CDR3 bases are TGCAGCGTCTCCGTATTAGTTTCTGGAAACACCATATATTTT.

This clone was recorded a few times. V and J are TRBV29-1 and TRBJ1-2; D is perhaps TRBD1 (5 bases). The CDR3 extends over 12 amino acids. Germline V gives CDR1 SQVTM, CDR2 ANQGSEA. Trimming pared 3 bases from V and 8 bases from J, leaving 13 bases between. CDR3 sequence: CSVDRGGRGYTF. The DNA for the CDR3 is TGCAGCGTTGATAGGGGCGGGAGAGGCTACACCTTC.